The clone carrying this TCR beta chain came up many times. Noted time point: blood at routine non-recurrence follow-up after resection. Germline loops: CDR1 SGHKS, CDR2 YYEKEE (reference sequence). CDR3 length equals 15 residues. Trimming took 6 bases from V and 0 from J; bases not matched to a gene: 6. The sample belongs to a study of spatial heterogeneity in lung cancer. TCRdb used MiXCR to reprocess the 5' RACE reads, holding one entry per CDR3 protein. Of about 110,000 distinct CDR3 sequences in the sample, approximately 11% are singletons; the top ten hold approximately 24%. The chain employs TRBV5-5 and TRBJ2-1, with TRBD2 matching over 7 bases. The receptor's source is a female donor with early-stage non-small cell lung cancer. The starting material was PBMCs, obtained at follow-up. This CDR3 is CASNIRDYSYNEQFF. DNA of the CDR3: TGTGCCAGCAACATCCGGGACTACTCCTACAATGAGCAGTTCTTC.